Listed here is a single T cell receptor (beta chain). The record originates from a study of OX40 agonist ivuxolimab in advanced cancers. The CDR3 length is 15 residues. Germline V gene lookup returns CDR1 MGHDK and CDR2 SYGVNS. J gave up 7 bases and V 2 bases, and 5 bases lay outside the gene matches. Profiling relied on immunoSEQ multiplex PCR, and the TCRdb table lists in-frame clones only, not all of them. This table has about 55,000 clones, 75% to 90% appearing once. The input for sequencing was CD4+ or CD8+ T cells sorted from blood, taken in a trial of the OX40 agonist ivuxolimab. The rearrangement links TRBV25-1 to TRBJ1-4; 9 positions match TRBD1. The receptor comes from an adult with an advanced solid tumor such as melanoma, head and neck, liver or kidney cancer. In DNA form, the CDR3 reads TGTGCCAGCAGTGAAATCGGACAGGGGAGTGAAAAACTGTTTTTT. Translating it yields CASSEIGQGSEKLFF.